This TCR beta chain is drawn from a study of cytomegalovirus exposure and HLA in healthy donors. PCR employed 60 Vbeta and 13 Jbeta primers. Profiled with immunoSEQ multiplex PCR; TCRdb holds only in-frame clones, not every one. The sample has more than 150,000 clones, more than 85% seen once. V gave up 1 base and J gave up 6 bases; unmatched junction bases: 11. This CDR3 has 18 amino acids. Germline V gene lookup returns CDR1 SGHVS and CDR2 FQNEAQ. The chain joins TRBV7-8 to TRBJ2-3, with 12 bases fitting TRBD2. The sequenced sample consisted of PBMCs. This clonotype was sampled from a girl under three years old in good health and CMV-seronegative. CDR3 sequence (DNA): TGTGCCAGCAGCTTAGAGGTGGTGGCTAGCGGGGGGGCTGATACGCAGTATTTT. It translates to CASSLEVVASGGADTQYF. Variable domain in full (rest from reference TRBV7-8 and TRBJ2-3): GAGVSQSPRYKVAKRGQDVALRCDPISGHVSLFWYQQALGQGPEFLTYFQNEAQLDKSGLPSDRFFAERPEGSVSTLKIQRTQQEDSAVYLCASSLEVVASGGADTQYFGPGTRLTVL.